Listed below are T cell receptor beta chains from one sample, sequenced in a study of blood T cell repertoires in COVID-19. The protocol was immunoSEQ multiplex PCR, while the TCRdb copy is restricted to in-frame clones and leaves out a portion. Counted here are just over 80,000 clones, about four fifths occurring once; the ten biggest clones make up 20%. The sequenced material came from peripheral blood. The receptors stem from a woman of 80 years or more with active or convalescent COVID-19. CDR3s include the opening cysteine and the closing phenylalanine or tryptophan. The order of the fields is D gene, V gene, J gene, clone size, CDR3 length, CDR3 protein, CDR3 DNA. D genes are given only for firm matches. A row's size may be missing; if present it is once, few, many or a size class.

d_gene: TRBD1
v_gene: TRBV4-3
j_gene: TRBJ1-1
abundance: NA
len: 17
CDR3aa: CASSLMGNDRGRTEAFF
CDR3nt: TGCGCCAGCAGCCTGATGGGGAATGACAGGGGAAGGACTGAAGCTTTCTTT

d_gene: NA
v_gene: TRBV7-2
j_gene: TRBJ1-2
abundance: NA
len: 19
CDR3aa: CASSLAPYRQRNTNYGYTF
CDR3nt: TGTGCCAGCAGCTTAGCTCCCTACCGACAGCGAAATACTAACTATGGCTACACCTTC

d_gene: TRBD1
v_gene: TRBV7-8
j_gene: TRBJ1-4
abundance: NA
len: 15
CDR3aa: CASSLRSGGTEKLFF
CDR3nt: TGTGCCAGCAGCTTAAGGTCAGGGGGAACTGAAAAACTGTTTTTT

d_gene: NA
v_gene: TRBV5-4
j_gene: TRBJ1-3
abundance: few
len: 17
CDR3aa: CASSLRTASGSGNTIYF
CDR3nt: TGTGCCAGCAGCCTTAGGACAGCCTCCGGCTCTGGAAACACCATATATTTT

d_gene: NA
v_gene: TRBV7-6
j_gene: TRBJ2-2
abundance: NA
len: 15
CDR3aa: CASSLAGGIGGELFF
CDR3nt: TGTGCCAGCAGCTTAGCCGGGGGAATCGGCGGGGAGCTGTTTTTT

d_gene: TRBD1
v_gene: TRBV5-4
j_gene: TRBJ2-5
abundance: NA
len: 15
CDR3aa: CASSLAGQGEETQYF
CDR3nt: TGTGCCAGCAGCTTGGCCGGGCAGGGGGAAGAGACCCAGTACTTC

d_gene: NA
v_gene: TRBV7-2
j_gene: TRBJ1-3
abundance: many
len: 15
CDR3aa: CASSLDWSVGNTIYF
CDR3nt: TGTGCCAGCAGCTTAGACTGGTCCGTGGGAAACACCATATATTTT

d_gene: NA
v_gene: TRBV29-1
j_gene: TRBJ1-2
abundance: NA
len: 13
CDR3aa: CSAYPSGASGYTF
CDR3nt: TGCAGCGCTTACCCTTCAGGGGCCAGTGGCTACACCTTC

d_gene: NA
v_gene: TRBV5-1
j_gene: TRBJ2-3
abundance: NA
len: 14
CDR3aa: CASSGGLGTDTQYF
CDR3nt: TGCGCCAGCAGCGGGGGGTTGGGCACAGATACGCAGTATTTT

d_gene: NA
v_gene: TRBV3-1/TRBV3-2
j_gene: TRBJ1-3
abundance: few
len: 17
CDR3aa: CASSSRGRVRPGNTIYF
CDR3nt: TGTGCCAGCAGCTCCCGGGGGAGGGTGCGGCCTGGAAACACCATATATTTT

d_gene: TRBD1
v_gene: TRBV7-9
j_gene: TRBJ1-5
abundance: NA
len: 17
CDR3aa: CASSSAGTGFPNQPQHF
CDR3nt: TGTGCCAGCAGCTCAGCGGGGACAGGGTTCCCCAATCAGCCCCAGCATTTT

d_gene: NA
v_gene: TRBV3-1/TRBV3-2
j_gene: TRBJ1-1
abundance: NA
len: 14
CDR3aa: CASSRSQGVGEAFF
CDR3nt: TGTGCCAGCAGCCGTTCGCAGGGCGTGGGGGAAGCTTTCTTT

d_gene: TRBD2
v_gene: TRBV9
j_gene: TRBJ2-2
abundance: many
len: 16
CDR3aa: CASSALTSENTGELFF
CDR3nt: TGTGCCAGCAGCGCCCTGACTAGCGAGAACACCGGGGAGCTGTTTTTT

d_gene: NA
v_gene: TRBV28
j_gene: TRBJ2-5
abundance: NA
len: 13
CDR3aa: CAFGPGGRETQYF
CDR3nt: TGTGCCTTTGGACCGGGGGGCAGGGAGACCCAGTACTTC

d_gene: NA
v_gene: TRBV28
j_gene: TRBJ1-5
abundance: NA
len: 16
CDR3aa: CASSHVRGGSNQPQHF
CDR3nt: TGTGCCAGCAGTCATGTGAGGGGAGGGAGCAATCAGCCCCAGCATTTT

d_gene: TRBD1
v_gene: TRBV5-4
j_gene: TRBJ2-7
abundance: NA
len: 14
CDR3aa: CASSSGTGMREQYF
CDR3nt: TGTGCCAGCAGCTCCGGGACAGGGATGAGAGAGCAGTACTTC

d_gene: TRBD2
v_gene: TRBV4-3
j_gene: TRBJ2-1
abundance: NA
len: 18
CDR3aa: CASSQAPKGAGGRNEQFF
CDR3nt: TGCGCCAGCAGCCAAGCGCCTAAGGGAGCGGGGGGGCGCAATGAGCAGTTCTTC

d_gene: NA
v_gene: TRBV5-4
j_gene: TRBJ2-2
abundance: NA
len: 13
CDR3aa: CASSFRGTGELFF
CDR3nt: TGTGCCAGCAGCTTCAGGGGAACCGGGGAGCTGTTTTTT

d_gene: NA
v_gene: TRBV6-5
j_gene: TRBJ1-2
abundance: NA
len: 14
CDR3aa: CASINPDRRGGYTF
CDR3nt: TGTGCCAGCATCAACCCGGACCGGAGGGGTGGCTACACCTTC

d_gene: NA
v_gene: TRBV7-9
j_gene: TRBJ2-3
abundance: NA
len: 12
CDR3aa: CASSSNGDTQYF
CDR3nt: TGTGCCAGCAGCTCAAACGGAGATACGCAGTATTTT

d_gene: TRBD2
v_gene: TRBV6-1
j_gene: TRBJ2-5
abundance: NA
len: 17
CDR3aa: CASSEAPLAGGPGTQYF
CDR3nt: TGTGCCAGCAGTGAAGCCCCTCTAGCGGGGGGGCCTGGGACCCAGTACTTC

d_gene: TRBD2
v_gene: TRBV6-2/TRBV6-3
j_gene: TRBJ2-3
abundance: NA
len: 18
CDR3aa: CASSYSRLRRGAADTQYF
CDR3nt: TGTGCCAGCAGTTACTCCCGCTTACGGCGGGGGGCCGCAGATACGCAGTATTTT

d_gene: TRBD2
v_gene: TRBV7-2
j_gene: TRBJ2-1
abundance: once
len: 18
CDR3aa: CASSLGGLAGQTYNEQFF
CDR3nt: TGTGCCAGCAGCTTAGGGGGACTAGCGGGACAAACCTACAATGAGCAGTTCTTC

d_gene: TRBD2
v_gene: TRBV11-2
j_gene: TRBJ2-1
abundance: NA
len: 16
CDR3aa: CASRAALSGLTSEQFF
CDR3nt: TGTGCCAGCAGAGCCGCCCTATCGGGACTAACGAGTGAGCAGTTCTTC

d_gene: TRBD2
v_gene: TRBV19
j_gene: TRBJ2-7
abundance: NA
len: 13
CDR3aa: CASRPSGGDEQYF
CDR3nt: TGTGCCAGTAGACCTAGCGGGGGAGACGAGCAGTACTTC

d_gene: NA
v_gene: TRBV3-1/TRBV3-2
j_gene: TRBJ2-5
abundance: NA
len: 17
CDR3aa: CASSQEIWRGPQETQYF
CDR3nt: TGTGCCAGCAGCCAAGAAATATGGCGGGGGCCCCAAGAGACCCAGTACTTC

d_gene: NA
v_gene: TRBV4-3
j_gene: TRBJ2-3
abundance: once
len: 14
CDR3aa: CASSQDRLSDTQYF
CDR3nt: TGCGCCAGCAGCCAAGACCGACTTTCAGATACGCAGTATTTT

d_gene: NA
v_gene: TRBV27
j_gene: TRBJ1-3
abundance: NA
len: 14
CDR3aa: CASSPTTPGNTIYF
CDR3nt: TGTGCCAGCAGTCCGACGACACCGGGAAACACCATATATTTT

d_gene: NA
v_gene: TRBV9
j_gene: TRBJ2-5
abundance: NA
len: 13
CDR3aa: CASSRGVKGTQYF
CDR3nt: TGTGCCAGCAGCCGCGGGGTAAAGGGGACCCAGTACTTC

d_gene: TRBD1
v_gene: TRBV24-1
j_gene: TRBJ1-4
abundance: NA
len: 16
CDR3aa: CATSDGTGGLGQKLFF
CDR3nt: TGTGCCACCAGTGATGGAACAGGGGGCCTCGGACAAAAACTGTTTTTT

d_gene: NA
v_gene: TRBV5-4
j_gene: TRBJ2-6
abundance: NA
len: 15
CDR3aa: CASSGTRPGANVLTF
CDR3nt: TGTGCCAGCAGCGGGACTCGCCCTGGGGCCAACGTCCTGACTTTC

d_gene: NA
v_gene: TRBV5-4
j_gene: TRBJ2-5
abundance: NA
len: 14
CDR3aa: CASSLAGVQETQYF
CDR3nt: TGTGCCAGCAGCTTAGCAGGGGTGCAAGAGACCCAGTACTTC

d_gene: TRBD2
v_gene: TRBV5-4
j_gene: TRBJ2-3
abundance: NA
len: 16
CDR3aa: CASSLDLAGGVDTQYF
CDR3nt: TGTGCCAGCAGCTTGGATCTAGCGGGGGGTGTAGATACGCAGTATTTT

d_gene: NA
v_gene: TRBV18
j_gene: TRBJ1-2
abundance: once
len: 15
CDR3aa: CASSPLAGILSGYTF
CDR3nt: TGTGCCAGCTCACCATTGGCAGGGATCCTCTCAGGCTACACCTTC

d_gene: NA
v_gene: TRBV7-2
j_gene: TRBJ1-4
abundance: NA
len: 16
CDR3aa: CASSMGGSMVLEKLFF
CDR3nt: TGTGCCAGCAGCATGGGAGGGTCGATGGTGTTGGAAAAACTGTTTTTT

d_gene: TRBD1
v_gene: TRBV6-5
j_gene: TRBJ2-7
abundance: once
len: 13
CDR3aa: CASSRQGTYEQYF
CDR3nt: TGTGCCAGCAGCCGACAGGGGACCTACGAGCAGTACTTC

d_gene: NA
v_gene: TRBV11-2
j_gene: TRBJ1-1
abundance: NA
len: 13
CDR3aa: CASSLAGNTEAFF
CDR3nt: TGTGCCAGCAGCTTAGCCGGGAACACTGAAGCTTTCTTT

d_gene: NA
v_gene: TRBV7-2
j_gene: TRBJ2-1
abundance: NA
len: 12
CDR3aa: CASSYTTSEQFF
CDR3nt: TGTGCCAGCAGTTATACTACCTCGGAGCAGTTCTTC

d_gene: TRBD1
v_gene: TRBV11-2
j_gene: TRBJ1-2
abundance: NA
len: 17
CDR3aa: CASSSWSRQGTDYGYTF
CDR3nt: TGTGCCAGCAGCTCGTGGTCGAGACAGGGTACGGACTATGGCTACACCTTC

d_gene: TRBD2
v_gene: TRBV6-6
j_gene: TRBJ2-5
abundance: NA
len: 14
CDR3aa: CASMPGGVRETQYF
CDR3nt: TGTGCCAGCATGCCGGGGGGGGTTAGGGAGACCCAGTACTTC

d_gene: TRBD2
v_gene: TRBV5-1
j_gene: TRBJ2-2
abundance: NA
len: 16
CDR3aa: CASSLVVAGVTGELFF
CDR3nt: TGCGCCAGCAGCTTGGTGGTAGCGGGGGTAACCGGGGAGCTGTTTTTT

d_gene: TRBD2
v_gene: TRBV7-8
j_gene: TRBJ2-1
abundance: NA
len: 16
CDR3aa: CASSPRESGGGYEQFF
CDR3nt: TGTGCCAGCAGCCCGCGAGAGAGCGGGGGAGGATATGAGCAGTTCTTC

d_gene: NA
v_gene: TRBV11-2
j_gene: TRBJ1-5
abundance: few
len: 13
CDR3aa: CASSLHGGQPQHF
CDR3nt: TGTGCCAGCAGCTTACACGGGGGTCAGCCCCAGCATTTT

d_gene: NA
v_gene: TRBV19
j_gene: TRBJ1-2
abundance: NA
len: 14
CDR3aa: CASRETTGVYGYTF
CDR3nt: TGTGCCAGTAGGGAGACGACGGGAGTCTATGGCTACACCTTC

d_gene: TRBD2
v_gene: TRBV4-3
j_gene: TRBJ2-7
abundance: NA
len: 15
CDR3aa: CASSLGLAGGHEQYF
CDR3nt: TGCGCCAGCAGCCTCGGACTAGCGGGGGGACACGAGCAGTACTTC

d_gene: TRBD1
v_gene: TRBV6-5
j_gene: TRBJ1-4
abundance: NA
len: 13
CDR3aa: CASRGQGAEKLFF
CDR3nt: TGTGCCAGCAGGGGACAGGGGGCTGAAAAACTGTTTTTT

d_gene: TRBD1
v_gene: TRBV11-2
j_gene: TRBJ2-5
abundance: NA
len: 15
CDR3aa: CASSLDGTGRETQYF
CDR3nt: TGTGCCAGCAGCTTAGACGGGACAGGGAGAGAGACCCAGTACTTC